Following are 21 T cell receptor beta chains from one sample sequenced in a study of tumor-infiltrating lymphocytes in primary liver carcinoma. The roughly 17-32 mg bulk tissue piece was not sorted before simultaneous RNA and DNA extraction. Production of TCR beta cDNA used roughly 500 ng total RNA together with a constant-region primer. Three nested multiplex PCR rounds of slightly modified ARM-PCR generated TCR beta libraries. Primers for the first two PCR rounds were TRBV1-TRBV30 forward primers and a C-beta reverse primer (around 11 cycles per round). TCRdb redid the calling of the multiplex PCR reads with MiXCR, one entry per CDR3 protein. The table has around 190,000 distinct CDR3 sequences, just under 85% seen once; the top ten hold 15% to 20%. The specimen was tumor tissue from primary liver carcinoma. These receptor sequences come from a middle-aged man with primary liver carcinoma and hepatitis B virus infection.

Here the CDR3 reads CASSSPGTPRVSEQYF. The CDR3 DNA is TGTGCCAGCAGTTCCCCTGGGACTCCCAGGGTGTCCGAGCAGTACTTC. The chain carries TRBV28 and TRBJ2-7, with a possible D match to TRBD2 (6 bases). CDR1 MDHEN and CDR2 SYDVKM come from the germline V gene. V was pared by 4 bases and J by 6 bases, with 22 bases between. This CDR3 is 16 amino acids long.

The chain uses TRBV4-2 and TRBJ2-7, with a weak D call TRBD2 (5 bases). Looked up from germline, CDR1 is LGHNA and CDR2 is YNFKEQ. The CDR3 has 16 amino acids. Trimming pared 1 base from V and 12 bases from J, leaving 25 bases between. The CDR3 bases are TGTGCCAGCAGCCAAGGACCGGACTCAAAAGGCTACGGGTGGTACTTC. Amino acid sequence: CASSQGPDSKGYGWYF.

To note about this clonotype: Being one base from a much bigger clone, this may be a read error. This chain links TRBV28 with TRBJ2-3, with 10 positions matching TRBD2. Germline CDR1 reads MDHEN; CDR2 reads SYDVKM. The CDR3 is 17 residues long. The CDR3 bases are TGTGCCAACAGTTTACGGCTGCTAGCGGGAGCTACAGATACGCAGTATTTT. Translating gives CANSLRLLAGATDTQYF.

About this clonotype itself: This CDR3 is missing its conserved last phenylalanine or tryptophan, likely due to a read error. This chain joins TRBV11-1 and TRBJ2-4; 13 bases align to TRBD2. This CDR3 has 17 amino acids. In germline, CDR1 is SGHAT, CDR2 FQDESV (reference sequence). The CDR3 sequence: CVNSFPGTSGTINIQYL. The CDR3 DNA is TGTGTCAACAGCTTTCCCGGGACTAGCGGGACCATAAACATTCAGTACTTA.

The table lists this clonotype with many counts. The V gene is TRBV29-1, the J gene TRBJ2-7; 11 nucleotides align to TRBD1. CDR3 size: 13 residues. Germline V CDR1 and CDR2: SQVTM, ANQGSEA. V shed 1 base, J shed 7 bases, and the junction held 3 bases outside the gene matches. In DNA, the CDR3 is TGCAGCGTTGAAGGGGGGACAGGGGGGGAGCAGTACTTC. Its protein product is CSVEGGTGGEQYF.

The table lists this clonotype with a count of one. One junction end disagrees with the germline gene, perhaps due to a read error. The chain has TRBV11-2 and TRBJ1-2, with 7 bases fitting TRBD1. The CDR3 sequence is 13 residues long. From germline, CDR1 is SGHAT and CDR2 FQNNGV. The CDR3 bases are TGTGCTAGCAACCGACAGGGTGTCTATGGCTACACCTTC. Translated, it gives CASNRQGVYGYTF.

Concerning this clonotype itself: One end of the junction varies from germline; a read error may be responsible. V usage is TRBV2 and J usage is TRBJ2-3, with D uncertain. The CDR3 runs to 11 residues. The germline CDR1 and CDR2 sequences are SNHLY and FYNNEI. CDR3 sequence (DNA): TGTGTCAGTAATTTCGAAGATGCGCAGTATTTT. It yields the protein CVSNFEDAQYF.

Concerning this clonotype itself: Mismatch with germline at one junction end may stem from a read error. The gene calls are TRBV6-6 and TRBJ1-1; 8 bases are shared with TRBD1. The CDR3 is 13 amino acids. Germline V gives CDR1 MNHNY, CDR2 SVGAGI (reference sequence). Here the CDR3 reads CASSQTGATETFF. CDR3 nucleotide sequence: TGTGCCAGTAGCCAGACAGGGGCCACTGAAACTTTCTTT.

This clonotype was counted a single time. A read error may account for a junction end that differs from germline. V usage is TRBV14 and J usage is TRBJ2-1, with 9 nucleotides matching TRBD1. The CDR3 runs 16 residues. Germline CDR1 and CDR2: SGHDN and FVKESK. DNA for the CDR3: TGTGCCAGCAGTCGTCGACAGGGGGGCCGGTTAAATGAGAAGTCCTTC. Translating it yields CASSRRQGGRLNEKSF.

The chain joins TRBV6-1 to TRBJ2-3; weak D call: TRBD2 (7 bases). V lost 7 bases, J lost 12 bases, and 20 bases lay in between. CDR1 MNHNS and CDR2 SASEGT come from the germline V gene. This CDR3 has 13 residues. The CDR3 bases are TGTGCCAGCAACAAGGGGGGGATGGGTACACAGTATTTT. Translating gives CASNKGGMGTQYF.

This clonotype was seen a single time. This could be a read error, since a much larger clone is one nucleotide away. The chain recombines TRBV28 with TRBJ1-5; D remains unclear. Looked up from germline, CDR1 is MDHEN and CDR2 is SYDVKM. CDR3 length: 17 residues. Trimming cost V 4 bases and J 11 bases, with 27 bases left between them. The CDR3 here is CASSSRPGLGSLRTQHF. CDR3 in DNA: TGTGCCAGCAGTTCTCGTCCTGGGCTCGGGAGCCTCAGGACCCAGCATTTT.

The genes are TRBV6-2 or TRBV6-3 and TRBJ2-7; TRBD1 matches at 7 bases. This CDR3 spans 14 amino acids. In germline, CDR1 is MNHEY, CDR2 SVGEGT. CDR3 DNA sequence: TGTACCAGCAGCCTCCGTGACAGGGCCCACAAGCAGTACGTC. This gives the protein CTSSLRDRAHKQYV.

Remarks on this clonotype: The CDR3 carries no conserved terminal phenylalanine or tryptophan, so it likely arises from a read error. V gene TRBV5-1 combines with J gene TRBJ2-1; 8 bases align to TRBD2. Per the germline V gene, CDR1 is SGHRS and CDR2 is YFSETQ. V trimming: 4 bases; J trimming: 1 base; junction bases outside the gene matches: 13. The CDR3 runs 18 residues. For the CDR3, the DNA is TGCGCCAGCAGCCCGCTTCCCCCTGCGGGAGGTTCCTACAATGAGCAGTTCTTA. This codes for CASSPLPPAGGSYNEQFL.

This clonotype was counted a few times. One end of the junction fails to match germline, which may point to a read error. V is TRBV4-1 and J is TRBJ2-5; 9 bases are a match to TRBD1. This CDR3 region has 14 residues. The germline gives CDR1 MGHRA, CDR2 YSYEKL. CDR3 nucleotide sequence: TGTGCCAGCAGCAAACGGGACAGGGAAGATACCCAGTACTTC. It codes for CASSKRDREDTQYF.

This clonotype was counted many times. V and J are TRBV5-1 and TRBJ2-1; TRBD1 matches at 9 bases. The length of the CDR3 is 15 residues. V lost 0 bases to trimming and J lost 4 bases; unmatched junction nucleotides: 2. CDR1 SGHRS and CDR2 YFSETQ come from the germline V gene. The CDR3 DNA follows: TGCGCCAGCAGCTTGGTGGGGACAGGGTACAATGAGCAGTTCTTC. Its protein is CASSLVGTGYNEQFF.

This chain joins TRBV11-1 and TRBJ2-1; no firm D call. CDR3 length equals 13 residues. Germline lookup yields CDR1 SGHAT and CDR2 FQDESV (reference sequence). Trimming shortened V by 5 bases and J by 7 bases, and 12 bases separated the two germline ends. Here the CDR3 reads CASSPGDPNEQFF. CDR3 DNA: TGTGCCAGCAGCCCTGGCGATCCAAATGAGCAGTTCTTC. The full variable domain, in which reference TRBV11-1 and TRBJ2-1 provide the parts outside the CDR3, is EAEVAQSPRYKITEKSQAVAFWCDPISGHATLYWYRQILGQGPELLVQFQDESVVDDSQLPKDRFSAERLKGVDSTLKIQPAELGDSAMYLCASSPGDPNEQFFGPGTRLTVL.

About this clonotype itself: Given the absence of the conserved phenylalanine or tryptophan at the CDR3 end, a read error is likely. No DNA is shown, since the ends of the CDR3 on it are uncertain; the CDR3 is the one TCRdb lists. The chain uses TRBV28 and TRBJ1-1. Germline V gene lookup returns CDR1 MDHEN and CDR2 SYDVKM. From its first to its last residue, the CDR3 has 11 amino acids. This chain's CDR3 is CASKGLTETFV.

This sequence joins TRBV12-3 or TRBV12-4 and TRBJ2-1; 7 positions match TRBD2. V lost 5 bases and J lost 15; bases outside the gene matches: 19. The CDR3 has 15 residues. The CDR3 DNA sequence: TGTGCCAGCAGTAAGGCGGGGGACCGGTGGACTCAACCGTTCTTC. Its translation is CASSKAGDRWTQPFF.

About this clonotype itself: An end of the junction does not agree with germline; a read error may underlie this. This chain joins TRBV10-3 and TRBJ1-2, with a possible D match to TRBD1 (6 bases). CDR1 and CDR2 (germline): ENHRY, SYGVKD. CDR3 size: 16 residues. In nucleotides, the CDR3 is TGTGCCTTCAGTGAGTCAACAGGGCTCTCAGCTTATGGCTACATCTTC. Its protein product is CAFSESTGLSAYGYIF.

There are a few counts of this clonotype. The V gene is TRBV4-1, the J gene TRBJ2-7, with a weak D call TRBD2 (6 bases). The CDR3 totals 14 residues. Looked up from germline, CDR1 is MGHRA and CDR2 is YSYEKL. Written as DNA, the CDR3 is TGCACTAGCAGCCAAGAGACCCCTGTTGACGAGCAGTACTTC. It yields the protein CTSSQETPVDEQYF.

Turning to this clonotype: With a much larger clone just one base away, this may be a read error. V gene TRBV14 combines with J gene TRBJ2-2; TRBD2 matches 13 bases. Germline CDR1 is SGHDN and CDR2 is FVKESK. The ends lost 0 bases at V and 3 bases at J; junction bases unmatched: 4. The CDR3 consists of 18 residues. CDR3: CASSQEVGLAGDTGELFF. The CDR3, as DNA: TGTGCCAGCAGCCAAGAAGTAGGACTAGCGGGAGACACCGGGGAGCTGTTTTTT.